This is a list of T cell receptor beta chains from one sample in a study of CD8+ T cells in alopecia areata. Method: immunoSEQ multiplex PCR; TCRdb's copy keeps in-frame clones and lacks some. The sample yields some 130,000 clones, roughly three fifths seen once. Sequencing used CD4+ T cells sorted from blood, obtained at week 0. The receptors shown here come from a human donor with alopecia areata. CDR3s leave out the opening cysteine and the closing phenylalanine or tryptophan. Clone size appears in some rows only: once, few, many, or a class for an expanded clone.

clone_size j_call v_call cdr3_aa
. TRBJ2-1 TRBV6-6 ASSPQNEQF
. TRBJ2-3 TRBV7-2 ASSPGLASDTQY
. . TRBV5-1 ASSRTSGNSYEQY
. TRBJ1-5 TRBV25-1 ASSEQNLNQPQH
. TRBJ2-5 TRBV5-1 ASRVGPVQETQY
. TRBJ1-2 TRBV9 ASSVDAGLYGYT
few TRBJ1-5 TRBV7-2 ASSDSNQPQH
. TRBJ2-5 TRBV29-1 SVGTGQETQY
. TRBJ2-5 TRBV7-9 ASSPQPGLAVETQY
. TRBJ1-4 TRBV5-1 ASSFGTGHEKLF
few TRBJ2-5 TRBV5-1 ASSPDPGLGKETQY
. TRBJ1-3 TRBV4-3 ASSQDPVGNTIY
. TRBJ1-4 TRBV5-1 ASSFGSNEKLF
. TRBJ1-1 TRBV7-9 ASSLASDQISEAF
. TRBJ2-7 TRBV30 ARGTGAYEQY
few TRBJ2-1 TRBV9 ASSVIVGSASGGVEQF
. TRBJ1-1 TRBV9 ASSPRVNKGAWTEAF
. TRBJ2-2 TRBV2 ASNNERETGELF
. TRBJ1-5 TRBV25-1 ASSDGGNQPQH
. TRBJ2-3 TRBV30 AWSPIDTQY
. TRBJ2-7 TRBV19 ASSSGGEPYEQY
few TRBJ2-6 TRBV21-1 ASSKSGDSSGANVLT
few TRBJ2-1 TRBV7-6 ASSHLVGRTYNEQF
. TRBJ1-5 TRBV15 ATQPQGNTDSNQPQH
. TRBJ2-7 TRBV29-1 SVRTGSYEQY
. TRBJ1-1 TRBV18 ASSLVAGVDTEAF
. TRBJ2-7 TRBV7-9 ASSQGTGINYEQY
. TRBJ1-1 TRBV7-2 ASSVPGDWNTEAF
. TRBJ2-1 TRBV7-3 ASSLSPERIAGGREF
. TRBJ1-1 TRBV5-1 ASSSTSGTGIEAF
. TRBJ2-2 TRBV18 ASSPIAAQGTGELF
. TRBJ2-7 TRBV11-2 ASGRQGWYEQY
few TRBJ2-5 TRBV19 ASSSTVEETQY
. TRBJ2-5 TRBV20-1 SARGQETQY
. TRBJ1-5 TRBV18 ASSPVADQPQH
. TRBJ1-3 TRBV4-2 ASSQEVQTSGNTIY
few TRBJ1-5 TRBV7-2 ASSPNGGYQPQH
few TRBJ2-7 TRBV7-9 ACGGSSYEQY
. TRBJ1-5 TRBV7-2 ASSPQWDRNQPQH
. TRBJ2-7 TRBV7-2 ASSLSFTGEYEQY
few TRBJ2-3 TRBV7-2 ASSAQETRTDTQY
. TRBJ2-2 TRBV27 ASSPLGARLNTGELF
. TRBJ2-5 TRBV4-2 ASSPQSTSGGQETQY
. TRBJ2-3 TRBV2 ASRPGPNLDTQY
. TRBJ2-1 TRBV10-2 ASSESPAVPRNEQF
. TRBJ2-5 TRBV19 ASRRDQETQY
. TRBJ2-1 TRBV5-1 ASSLGETYNEQF
. TRBJ1-1 TRBV4-2 ASSQDGGTEAF
. TRBJ2-7 TRBV2 ASSVQTSYEQY
. TRBJ2-5 TRBV10-3 AIGGVETQY
. TRBJ1-2 TRBV4-1 ASSQESSGNYGYT
few TRBJ2-7 TRBV7-2 ASSLERGYYEQY
. TRBJ1-1 TRBV13 ASTRITNGRRVTEAF
few TRBJ2-1 TRBV7-3 ASSSKEGLAGYNEQF
. TRBJ2-1 TRBV4-3 ASSQDLTFSTNEQF
few TRBJ2-7 TRBV5-6 ASSSDLRAGAPWEQY
. TRBJ2-6 TRBV7-2 ASSKTGQGSGANVLT